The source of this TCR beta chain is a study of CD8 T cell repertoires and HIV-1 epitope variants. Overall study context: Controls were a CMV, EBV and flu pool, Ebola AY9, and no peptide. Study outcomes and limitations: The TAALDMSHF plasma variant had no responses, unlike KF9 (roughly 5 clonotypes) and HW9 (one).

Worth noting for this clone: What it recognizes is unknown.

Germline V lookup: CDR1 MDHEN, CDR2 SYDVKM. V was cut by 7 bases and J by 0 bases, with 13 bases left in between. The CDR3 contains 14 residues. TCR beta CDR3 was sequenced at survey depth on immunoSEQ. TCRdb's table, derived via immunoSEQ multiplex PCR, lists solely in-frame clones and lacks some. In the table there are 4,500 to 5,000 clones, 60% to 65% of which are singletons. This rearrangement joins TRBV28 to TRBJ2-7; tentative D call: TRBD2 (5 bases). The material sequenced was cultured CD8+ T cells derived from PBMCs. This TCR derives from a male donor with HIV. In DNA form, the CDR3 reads TGTGCCAGCAACTCGATACGGGGCTCCTACGAGCAGTACTTC. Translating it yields CASNSIRGSYEQYF.